A single T cell receptor (beta chain) is shown here with its context. Its specificity is not known. The data were produced by immunoSEQ multiplex PCR, yet TCRdb's version contains in-frame clones alone and is incomplete. This table holds around 20,000 clones, roughly 85% found once. The data derive from a study of CD4+ T cells in melanoma. Study-wide results and limits: Neoantigen-specific CD4+ T cells in melanoma reportedly had diverse differentiation states. A reported correlation linked neoantigen-specific CD4+ T cells to CD8+, macrophage and B cell function.

In germline, CDR1 is SGHRS, CDR2 YFSETQ. The CDR3 sequence is 14 residues long. Germline trimming cut 4 bases from V and 4 bases from J; bases unmatched to any gene: 5. The chain joins TRBV5-1 to TRBJ1-2, with 9 bases that match TRBD1. The TCR comes from a human donor with melanoma. Sequences were obtained from cells from a culture (not recorded whether cultured in vitro). CDR3 coding DNA: TGCGCCAGCAGCCCGGGACAGGGAAGCTATGGCTACACCTTC. It yields the protein CASSPGQGSYGYTF.